The clone carrying this T cell receptor beta chain was counted only a few times. The antigen is unknown. CDR1 is LNHDA and CDR2 is SQIVND in the germline V gene (reference sequence). The CDR3 runs 11 residues. Trimming stripped 7 bases from V and 6 bases from J, with 8 bases between. This specimen belongs to a study of beta chain features in type 1 diabetes. At the level of the study: In age, gender and cell yields, patients were similar to healthy donors. Notes on the study in general: In comparison with healthy donors, patients had naive, central memory and Treg TCRB repertoires that appeared more similar.

Cells sorted by CD45RO/CCR7/CD25/CD127/CD95/CD27 comprised CD4+ naive, central memory, regulatory and stem cell-like memory cells. Each of the sorted populations had a purity greater than 95%. All of the isolated RNA was reverse transcribed, so expressed TCRB transcripts were sequenced. Profiled with immunoSEQ multiplex PCR; TCRdb holds only in-frame clones, not every one. The sample records some 150,000 clones, roughly a tenth being singletons. The source material was naive CD4+ T cells from blood. This receptor was obtained from a man younger than 35 in good health. The chain recombines TRBV19 with TRBJ2-3; no definite D call. CDR3 in DNA: TGTGCCAGTACGTACGGGGATACGCAGTATTTT. This translates into CASTYGDTQYF.